The source of this T cell receptor (beta chain) is a study of vaccination and CD4 T cells after COVID-19. About the study: Of the convalescent patients, who were SARS-CoV-2 positive by nasal swab PCR, 9 or 10 had mild and one severe disease.

The Oncomine TCR Beta short-read assay was what sequenced the DNA obtained from cultured CD4+ T cells. It was cultured CD4+ T cells from which genomic DNA was extracted. TCRdb re-called the PCR reads with MiXCR, one entry per CDR3 protein. The data contain about 11,000 distinct CDR3 sequences, 32% of them singletons. Treatment noted: approximately nine-day PBMC culture with coronavirus spike peptide pools or control peptides (ViraFEST assay). Negative selection separated CD4+ T cells from approximately ten-day cultures. Judged by abundance, this clonotype is medium-sized (0.01 to 0.1%). Antigen specificity is unknown. The source material was CD4+ T cells from blood, cultured in vitro, sampled after SARS-CoV-2 vaccination. The sequence was obtained from a human donor who had recovered from COVID-19.

CDR3 coding DNA: TGTGCCAGCAGCCGGACGGAGACCTACGAGCAGTACTTC. It specifies CASSRTETYEQYF. The chain recombines TRBV6-1 with TRBJ2-7; no clear D. V shed 6 bases and J shed 2 bases, with 11 bases lying between them. Germline V lookup: CDR1 MNHNS, CDR2 SASEGT. This CDR3 has 13 amino acids.